Listed below are T cell receptor beta chains from one sample, sequenced in a study of cytomegalovirus exposure and HLA in healthy donors. Profiling relied on immunoSEQ multiplex PCR, and the TCRdb table lists in-frame clones only, not all of them. The sample table includes about 130,000 clones. Sequencing used PBMCs. The origin of the receptors is a woman aged 40 to 55 in good health and CMV-seropositive. Each CDR3 is given with its conserved first and last residue. A D gene is named only where the DNA matches it firmly.

j_gene: TRBJ1-5
v_gene: TRBV5-4
d_gene: -
CDR3aa: CASSSERDQPQHF

j_gene: TRBJ1-2
v_gene: TRBV19
d_gene: TRBD1
CDR3aa: CASTPTGNYGYTF

j_gene: TRBJ1-5
v_gene: TRBV19
d_gene: -
CDR3aa: CASSGRDGGNQPQHF

j_gene: TRBJ1-5
v_gene: TRBV6-4
d_gene: -
CDR3aa: CASSDTLDQPQHF

j_gene: TRBJ2-1
v_gene: TRBV5-4
d_gene: TRBD2
CDR3aa: CASSWGLAGGPNEQFF

j_gene: TRBJ2-1
v_gene: TRBV27
d_gene: -
CDR3aa: CASSLNRVDNEQFF

j_gene: TRBJ2-7
v_gene: TRBV19
d_gene: -
CDR3aa: CASSSGGLYEQYF

j_gene: TRBJ1-2
v_gene: TRBV19
d_gene: -
CDR3aa: CASSFSTEGYTF

j_gene: TRBJ2-7
v_gene: TRBV18
d_gene: TRBD1
CDR3aa: CATATTGEYEQYF

j_gene: TRBJ2-1
v_gene: TRBV7-9
d_gene: -
CDR3aa: CASSLSLPSRNEQFF

j_gene: TRBJ2-1
v_gene: TRBV30
d_gene: -
CDR3aa: CAWATGNEQFF

j_gene: TRBJ2-3
v_gene: TRBV15
d_gene: -
CDR3aa: CATSTETGGTDTQYF

j_gene: -
v_gene: TRBV15
d_gene: -
CDR3aa: CATSSEGLSYEQYF

j_gene: TRBJ2-2
v_gene: TRBV6-6
d_gene: -
CDR3aa: CASSYPGVDGELFF

j_gene: TRBJ1-5
v_gene: TRBV6-1
d_gene: -
CDR3aa: CASSEAGGAGQPQHF

j_gene: TRBJ1-4
v_gene: TRBV28
d_gene: TRBD1
CDR3aa: CASSLPTSTGGLEKLFF

j_gene: TRBJ1-1
v_gene: TRBV11-2
d_gene: -
CDR3aa: CASSLDRSTEAFF

j_gene: TRBJ1-1
v_gene: TRBV28
d_gene: TRBD1
CDR3aa: CASRRQGTGTEAFF

j_gene: TRBJ2-1
v_gene: TRBV19
d_gene: TRBD1
CDR3aa: CASSTWVIGTGLNEQFF

j_gene: TRBJ2-7
v_gene: TRBV7-9
d_gene: TRBD2
CDR3aa: CASSAPGTSGSEQYF